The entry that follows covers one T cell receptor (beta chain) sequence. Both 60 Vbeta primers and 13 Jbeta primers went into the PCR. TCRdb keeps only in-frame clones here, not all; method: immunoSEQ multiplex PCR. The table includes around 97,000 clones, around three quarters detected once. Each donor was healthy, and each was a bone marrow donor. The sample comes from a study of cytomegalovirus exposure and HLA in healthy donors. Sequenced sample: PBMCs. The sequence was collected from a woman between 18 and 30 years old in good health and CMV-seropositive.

The CDR3 coding sequence is TGTGCCAGCAGCTCGATAGGAGCGGCCTCCACAGATACGCAGTATTTT. Protein sequence: CASSSIGAASTDTQYF. The gene calls are TRBV7-8 and TRBJ2-3, with a tentative D call TRBD2 (5 bases). V was pared by 4 bases and J by 2 bases, with 16 bases between. This CDR3 contains 16 residues. Looked up from germline, CDR1 is SGHVS and CDR2 is FQNEAQ.